This TCR beta chain was profiled in a study of T-cell memory formation after mild COVID-19. Study-wide background: TCR clusters largely stayed donor specific. Study-wide findings and caveats: The pre-infection memory compartment contained some responding clones, suggesting cross-reactive memory joined.

TCR alpha and TCR beta cDNA libraries with sample barcodes and UMIs came from 5'RACE using constant-segment primers. TCRdb reprocessed the 5' RACE reads with MiXCR, giving one entry per CDR3 protein. Of approximately 400,000 distinct CDR3 sequences detected, approximately 25% appear once; the ten largest clones hold 7% to 9.5%. Looked up from germline, CDR1 is MNHEY and CDR2 is SMNVEV (reference sequence). The CDR3 length is 16 residues. V lost 2 bases and J 7 bases, leaving 15 bases between the germline ends. Points on this clonotype: Its antigen is currently unknown.

The TCR was taken from an adult woman who had mild COVID-19 (a few samples of this study predate the infection). Cell type and time point are not known. The chain is built from TRBV27 and TRBJ1-6; the D is unclear. Source material: PBMCs or a T cell subset sorted from them (not recorded which). The CDR3 DNA follows: TGTGCCAGCAGTTTACTGGCAGGATTAACCAATTCACCCCTCCACTTT. Translating gives CASSLLAGLTNSPLHF.